Following are 26 T cell receptor beta chains from one sample sequenced in a study of T cell responses to AZD1222 COVID-19 vaccine (dated by TCRdb to about 2021). The library was prepared using the immunoSEQ multiplex PCR assay. The table comes from immuneACCESS by way of TCRdb, which keeps in-frame sequences with V and J called. Part of the clones is missing from these tables; in studies checked, under half for an unresolved V gene and the rest for unknown reasons. The sample table shows about 66,000 clones, and approximately 80% are seen once. Less than 4% of the sample goes to the ten largest clones. The sample's time point label, in plain terms: about 28 days (+/-7) after the second vaccine dose. Sequenced material: peripheral blood, taken 28 days after the second AZD1222 dose. The receptors here all came from an adult who received the AZD1222 COVID-19 vaccine.

The rearrangement joins TRBV7-9 to TRBJ1-2; D is unclear. V was shortened by 5 bases and J by 5 bases, with 21 bases between the two germline ends. The germline V gene has CDR1 SEHNR and CDR2 FQNEAQ (reference sequence). CDR3 length equals 16 residues. As DNA, the CDR3 is TGTGCCAGCAGCCCAAGGCTTCCCAGCCCGGGATATGGCTACACCTTC. Translation: CASSPRLPSPGYGYTF.

In this sample, this clone turned up once. This chain joins TRBV19 and TRBJ2-2; D unclear. Germline loops: CDR1 LNHDA, CDR2 SQIVND (reference sequence). Trimming left V 3 bases short and J 1 base short, with 6 bases between. The length of the CDR3 is 14 residues. The CDR3 nucleotides are TGTGCCAGTAGTATTAATAGGAACACCGGGGAGCTGTTTTTT. It specifies CASSINRNTGELFF.

This clone came up a few times. The J gene is TRBJ1-2, the V gene TRBV30, with D hard to call. CDR1 and CDR2 from the germline V gene are GTSNPN and SVGIG (reference sequence). CDR3 length: 13 amino acids. V shed 0 bases and J shed 4 bases, with 9 bases lying between them. CDR3 in DNA: TGTGCCTGGAGTGTAAACCGGGGCTATGGCTACACCTTC. Translated, it gives CAWSVNRGYGYTF.

V usage is TRBV7-6 and J usage is TRBJ1-1; D possibly corresponds to TRBD1 (5 bases). The CDR3 covers 16 residues. From germline, CDR1 is SGHVS and CDR2 FNYEAQ. Trimming cost V 1 base and J 4 bases, with 16 bases left between them. The CDR3 loop reads CASSLGVGRLGTEAFF. CDR3 nucleotide sequence: TGTGCCAGCAGCTTAGGGGTGGGGCGGTTGGGCACTGAAGCTTTCTTT.

The chain uses TRBV19 and TRBJ1-1; possible D gene TRBD1, 5 bases. This CDR3 has 16 residues. Germline V gene sequence: CDR1 LNHDA, CDR2 SQIVND (reference sequence). V lost 3 bases and J 2 bases, leaving 16 bases between the germline ends. This chain's CDR3 is CASSMGGLDENTEAFF. CDR3 DNA sequence: TGTGCCAGTAGTATGGGGGGACTCGATGAAAACACTGAAGCTTTCTTT.

The J gene is TRBJ2-3, the V gene TRBV19; the D is unclear. V was clipped by 0 bases and J by 4 bases, with 5 bases between them. This CDR3 comprises 13 residues. CDR1 is LNHDA, CDR2 SQIVND, per germline (reference sequence). The CDR3 sequence: CASSIDLPDTQYF. Here the CDR3 DNA reads TGTGCCAGTAGTATAGATCTTCCAGATACGCAGTATTTT.

V gene TRBV19 combines with J gene TRBJ1-5; D gene ambiguous. The length of the CDR3 is 15 residues. In germline, CDR1 is LNHDA, CDR2 SQIVND (reference sequence). The V gene lost 7 bases and the J gene lost 0 bases, with 13 bases spanning the gap. The CDR3 spells CASNLAVYSNQPQHF. The CDR3 coding sequence is TGTGCCAGTAATTTGGCAGTGTATAGCAATCAGCCCCAGCATTTT.

The chain recombines TRBV5-1 with TRBJ2-7, with a possible D match to TRBD1 (6 bases). V was shortened by 0 bases and J by 2 bases, with 12 bases between the two germline ends. Germline V gives CDR1 SGHRS, CDR2 YFSETQ. The CDR3 sequence is 15 residues long. Here the CDR3 DNA reads TGCGCCAGCAGCTTGGCAGGGGCTAGGGCCTACGAGCAGTACTTC. This translates into CASSLAGARAYEQYF.

V gene TRBV2 combines with J gene TRBJ1-1, with 7 positions matching TRBD1. This CDR3 comprises 13 residues. Looked up from germline, CDR1 is SNHLY and CDR2 is FYNNEI. V lost 11 bases to trimming and J lost 4 bases; unmatched junction nucleotides: 10. For the CDR3, the DNA is TGTGCCGGCAACAGGGGATTGGGCACTGAAGCTTTCTTT. Amino acid sequence: CAGNRGLGTEAFF.

The rearrangement links TRBV6-5 to TRBJ1-1; D may be TRBD1 (5 bases). This CDR3 spans 14 amino acids. Germline CDR1 and CDR2: MNHEY and SVGAGI. V lost 11 bases, J lost 4 bases, and 20 bases lay in between. The CDR3: CAGDRGGVVTEAFF. The CDR3 region has the DNA TGTGCCGGGGACCGCGGGGGGGTCGTCACTGAAGCTTTCTTT.

V gene TRBV19 combines with J gene TRBJ1-6, with D maybe TRBD1 (5 bases). Germline V gives CDR1 LNHDA, CDR2 SQIVND (reference sequence). This CDR3 region has 14 residues. Trimming took off 7 bases at V and 7 bases at J, with 14 bases between the two ends. CDR3 bases: TGTGCCAGTACCACTAGGGGCGCCAATTCACCCCTCCACTTT. This gives the protein CASTTRGANSPLHF.

The CDR3 nucleotides read TGCGCCAGCAGCCAATGGGGGGAGTCGAGAGAGACCCAGTACTTC. Protein sequence: CASSQWGESRETQYF. J is TRBJ2-5 and V is TRBV4-1; possible D gene TRBD2, 6 bases. Trimming pared 2 bases from V and 4 bases from J, leaving 14 bases between. Germline V CDR1 and CDR2: MGHRA, YSYEKL. The CDR3 is 15 residues long.

The chain carries TRBV11-3 and TRBJ2-1, with D perhaps matching TRBD2 (7 bases). The CDR3 sequence is 15 residues long. Germline lookup yields CDR1 SGHNT and CDR2 YENEEA. The V end was cut by 0 bases, the J end by 4 bases, with 10 bases between. The CDR3, as DNA: TGTGCCAGCAGCTTAGAGGGGGGGGCATACAATGAGCAGTTCTTC. This encodes CASSLEGGAYNEQFF.

V gene TRBV10-3 combines with J gene TRBJ1-2; 7 nucleotides line up with TRBD1. CDR1 is ENHRY, CDR2 SYGVKD, per germline. V lost 10 bases and J lost 4; bases outside the gene matches: 15. The CDR3 is made up of 15 amino acids. The CDR3 spells CATSSGGQDVYGYTF. DNA of the CDR3: TGTGCCACCTCTTCCGGCGGACAGGATGTCTATGGCTACACCTTC.

This clone occurred a few times. The CDR3 coding sequence is TGTGCCAGCAGCTCCAACAACAGGGGGGTCGTCGACGAGCAGTACTTC. It encodes CASSSNNRGVVDEQYF. The J gene is TRBJ2-7, the V gene TRBV7-9, with TRBD1 matching 8 bases. This CDR3 comprises 16 residues. The germline V gene has CDR1 SEHNR and CDR2 FQNEAQ (reference sequence). Losses at the gene ends were 4 bases for V and 5 bases for J; bases not matched to a gene: 13.

The chain recombines TRBV19 with TRBJ2-6, with 7 bases matching TRBD2. This CDR3 comprises 14 residues. Germline V CDR1 and CDR2: LNHDA, SQIVND (reference sequence). Trimming took 7 bases from V and 2 from J; bases not matched to a gene: 2. DNA for the CDR3: TGTGCCAGTAAGGGAGGGGCTGGGGCCAACGTCCTGACTTTC. Residues: CASKGGAGANVLTF.

The genes are TRBV10-3 and TRBJ1-1; no reliable D call. The CDR3 loop spans 12 amino acids. Germline V CDR1 and CDR2: ENHRY, SYGVKD. V shed 4 bases and J shed 6 bases, with 9 bases lying between them. CDR3: CAISVEGAEAFF. In DNA, the CDR3 is TGTGCCATCAGTGTCGAGGGAGCTGAAGCTTTCTTT.

The chain has TRBV20-1 and TRBJ2-7; D remains ambiguous. The CDR3 consists of 11 residues. Trimming removed 1 base from V and 4 bases from J, with 5 bases in between. Germline lookup yields CDR1 DFQATT and CDR2 SNEGSKA (reference sequence). CDR3 amino acids: CSARVGYEQYF. The CDR3 DNA follows: TGCAGTGCTAGAGTTGGGTACGAGCAGTACTTC.

This clone is a singleton in its sample. The chain has TRBV29-1 and TRBJ1-1; 8 positions match TRBD1. CDR3 size: 13 residues. CDR1 and CDR2 (germline): SQVTM, ANQGSEA. Germline trimming cut 4 bases from V and 3 bases from J; bases unmatched to any gene: 4. DNA of the CDR3: TGCAGCGTTGCGACAGGGGTGGACACTGAAGCTTTCTTT. Protein product: CSVATGVDTEAFF.

CDR3 protein: CASTIGRGNTEAFF. Written as DNA, the CDR3 is TGTGCCAGTACGATCGGCAGGGGGAACACTGAAGCTTTCTTT. The chain uses TRBV19 and TRBJ1-1, with D maybe TRBD1 (6 bases). Germline V gene lookup returns CDR1 LNHDA and CDR2 SQIVND (reference sequence). Between the trimmed V and J ends, which lost 7 bases and 1 base, there was a span of 13 bases. This CDR3 spans 14 amino acids.

The chain combines TRBV5-4 with TRBJ2-3; the D is unclear. Between the trimmed V and J ends, which lost 1 base and 0 bases, there was a span of 6 bases. Germline-derived CDR1 and CDR2 are SGHNT and YYREEE (reference sequence). The CDR3 covers 14 residues. The CDR3 sequence: CASSLWDSTDTQYF. CDR3 bases: TGTGCCAGCAGCTTGTGGGATAGCACAGATACGCAGTATTTT.

This sequence joins TRBV7-9 and TRBJ1-1; 8 bases agree with TRBD1. CDR1 is SEHNR, CDR2 FQNEAQ, per germline (reference sequence). J lost 2 bases, V lost 2 bases, and 4 bases had no gene match. The CDR3 contains 15 residues. CDR3 protein: CASSLQGAGNTEAFF. Written as DNA, the CDR3 is TGTGCCAGCAGCTTACAGGGGGCAGGAAACACTGAAGCTTTCTTT. Full variable domain (outside the CDR3, taken from reference TRBV7-9 and TRBJ1-1): DTGVSQNPRHKITKRGQNVTFRCDPISEHNRLYWYRQTLGQGPEFLTYFQNEAQLEKSRLLSDRFSAERPKGSFSTLEIQRTEQGDSAMYLCASSLQGAGNTEAFFGQGTRLTVV.

V usage is TRBV19 and J usage is TRBJ1-4, with a possible D match to TRBD1 (6 bases). CDR1 and CDR2 from the germline V gene are LNHDA and SQIVND (reference sequence). The CDR3 has 15 amino acids. Between the trimmed V and J ends, which lost 5 bases and 7 bases, there was a span of 17 bases. CDR3 in DNA: TGTGCCAGTAGTCCGCAGGGGTCGGTAGGTGAAAAACTGTTTTTT. The encoded protein is CASSPQGSVGEKLFF.

Here the CDR3 DNA reads TGCGCCAGCAGCTGGGACCCCCTGGGCTCTGGAAACACCATATATTTT. Translation: CASSWDPLGSGNTIYF. The rearrangement joins TRBV5-1 to TRBJ1-3, with D perhaps matching TRBD1 (5 bases). V was cut by 3 bases and J by 0 bases, with 13 bases left in between. The CDR3 runs 16 residues. Germline V CDR1 and CDR2: SGHRS, YFSETQ.

This clone was counted only a few times. CDR3: CASSQSYGERGRTDTQYF. The DNA of the CDR3 is TGTGCCAGCAGCCAGTCCTATGGTGAGCGGGGGCGCACAGATACGCAGTATTTT. The chain has TRBV4-2 and TRBJ2-3, with 8 bases that match TRBD2. There are 18 residues in the CDR3. CDR1 and CDR2 from the germline V gene are LGHNA and YNFKEQ. The V segment lost 3 bases and the J segment 1 base; nucleotides outside the gene matches: 12.

In this sample, this clone turned up a few times. The chain's CDR3 is CASSLDGLGGNQPQHF. CDR3 nucleotides: TGTGCCAGCAGCTTAGATGGGTTGGGCGGGAATCAGCCCCAGCATTTT. The chain is built from TRBV11-2 and TRBJ1-5; D uncertain. The CDR3 is 16 amino acids. Germline V gene data show CDR1 as SGHAT and CDR2 as FQNNGV. V was trimmed by 0 bases and J by 4 bases, leaving 13 bases between them.